This TCR beta chain was found in a study of cytomegalovirus exposure and HLA in healthy donors. This clone has a handful of counts. What it binds is not known. PCR was performed using 60 Vbeta and 13 Jbeta primers. TCRdb's table, derived via immunoSEQ multiplex PCR, lists solely in-frame clones and lacks some. Counted here are fewer than 250,000 clones, around 83% occurring once; the ten biggest clones make up approximately 1%. The study's findings and limits: Researchers had no immune exposure information except CMV serostatus available. Some V segments (TRBV6-2 and TRBV6-3 among them) were excluded as indistinguishable. Among the sequence variants, a highly shared cluster was likely an artifact of sequencing.

Germline V lookup: CDR1 SGHAT, CDR2 FQNNGV. The CDR3 is 15 amino acids. Losses at the gene ends were 3 bases for V and 4 bases for J; bases not matched to a gene: 5. The clonotype was recovered from a woman in her forties in good health and CMV-seronegative. Input material: PBMCs. The V and J genes are TRBV11-2 and TRBJ2-2, with TRBD2 identical over 7 bases. CDR3: CASSFSGFGTGELFF. As DNA, the CDR3 is TGTGCCAGCAGCTTTAGCGGGTTTGGCACCGGGGAGCTGTTTTTT.